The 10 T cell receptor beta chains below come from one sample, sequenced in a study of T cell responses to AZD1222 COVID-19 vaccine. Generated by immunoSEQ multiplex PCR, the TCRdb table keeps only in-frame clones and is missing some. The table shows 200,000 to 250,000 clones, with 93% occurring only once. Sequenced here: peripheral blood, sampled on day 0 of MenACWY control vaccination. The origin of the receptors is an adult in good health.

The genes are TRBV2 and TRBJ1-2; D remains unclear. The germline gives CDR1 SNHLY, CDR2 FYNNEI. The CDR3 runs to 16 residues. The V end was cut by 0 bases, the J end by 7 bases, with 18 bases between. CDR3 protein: CASSEARGPVASGYTF. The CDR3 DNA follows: TGTGCCAGCAGTGAAGCGCGAGGCCCAGTCGCCTCTGGCTACACCTTC.

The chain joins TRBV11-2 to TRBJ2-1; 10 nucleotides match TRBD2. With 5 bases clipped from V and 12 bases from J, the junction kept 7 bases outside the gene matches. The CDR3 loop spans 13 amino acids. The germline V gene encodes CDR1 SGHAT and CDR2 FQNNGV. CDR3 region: CASSAGLARPQFF. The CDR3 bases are TGTGCCAGCAGCGCGGGACTAGCGAGGCCGCAGTTCTTC.

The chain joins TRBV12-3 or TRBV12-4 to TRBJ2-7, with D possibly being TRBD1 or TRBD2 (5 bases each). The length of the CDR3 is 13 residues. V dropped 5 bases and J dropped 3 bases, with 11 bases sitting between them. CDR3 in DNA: TGTGCCAGCAGTCCCCGGGGCGTCTACGAGCAGTACTTC. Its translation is CASSPRGVYEQYF.

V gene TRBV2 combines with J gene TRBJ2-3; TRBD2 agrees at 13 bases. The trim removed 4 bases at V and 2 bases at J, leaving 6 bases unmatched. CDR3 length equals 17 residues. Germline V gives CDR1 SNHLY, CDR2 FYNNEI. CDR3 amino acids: CASSVLAGGGITDTQYF. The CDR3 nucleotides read TGTGCCAGCAGTGTACTAGCGGGGGGGGGAATCACAGATACGCAGTATTTT.

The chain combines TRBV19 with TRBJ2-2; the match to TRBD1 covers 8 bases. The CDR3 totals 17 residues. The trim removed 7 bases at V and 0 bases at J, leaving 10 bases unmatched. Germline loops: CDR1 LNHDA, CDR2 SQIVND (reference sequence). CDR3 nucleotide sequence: TGTGCCAGTACCCAGCAGGGACAGGTCCCGAACACCGGGGAGCTGTTTTTT. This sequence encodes CASTQQGQVPNTGELFF.

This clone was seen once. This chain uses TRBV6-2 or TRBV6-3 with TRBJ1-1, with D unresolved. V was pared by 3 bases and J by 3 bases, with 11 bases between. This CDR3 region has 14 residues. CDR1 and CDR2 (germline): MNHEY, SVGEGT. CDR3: CASSYTPRHTEAFF. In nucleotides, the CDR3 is TGTGCCAGCAGTTATACCCCCAGGCACACTGAAGCTTTCTTT.

CDR3: CATSRETNYGYTF. CDR3 coding DNA: TGTGCCACCAGTCGCGAGACTAACTATGGCTACACCTTC. The V and J genes are TRBV24-1 and TRBJ1-2, with D unresolved. Trimming took 6 bases from V and 0 from J, leaving 7 bases between them. Germline V CDR1 and CDR2: KGHDR, SFDVKD. This CDR3 has 13 residues.

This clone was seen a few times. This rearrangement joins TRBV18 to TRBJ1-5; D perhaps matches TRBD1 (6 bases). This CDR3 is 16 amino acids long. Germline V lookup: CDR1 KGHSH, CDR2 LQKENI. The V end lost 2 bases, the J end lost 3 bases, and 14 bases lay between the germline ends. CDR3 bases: TGTGCCAGCTCACCAGAGTTGGGGGGGCCCAATCAGCCCCAGCATTTT. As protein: CASSPELGGPNQPQHF.

CDR3 loop: CASSSAATGMNTEAFF. CDR3 coding DNA: TGCGCCAGCAGCTCGGCCGCGACAGGGATGAACACTGAAGCTTTCTTT. The chain carries TRBV5-1 and TRBJ1-1; 7 bases agree with TRBD1. V gave up 3 bases and J gave up 0 bases; unmatched junction bases: 8. CDR3 size: 16 residues. Germline CDR1 and CDR2: SGHRS and YFSETQ.

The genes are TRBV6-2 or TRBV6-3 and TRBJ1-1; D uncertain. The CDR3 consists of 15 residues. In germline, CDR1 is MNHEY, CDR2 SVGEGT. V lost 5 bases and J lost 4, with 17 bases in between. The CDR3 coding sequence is TGTGCCAGCAGTCGCCGCACAGCGGTCAGCACTGAAGCTTTCTTT. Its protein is CASSRRTAVSTEAFF.